The entry below gives a single T cell receptor beta chain sequence along with its context. Clones were sequenced by immunoSEQ multiplex PCR, and TCRdb holds only the in-frame ones, with some missing. The data contain roughly 650,000 clones, almost 97% of them singletons. The data belong to a study of shared clonotypes between healthy human individuals. Germline V lookup: CDR1 SGHRS, CDR2 YFSETQ. The CDR3 is made up of 14 amino acids. The genes are TRBV5-1 and TRBJ2-5, with TRBD2 identical over 7 bases. The assigned J gene may be wrong: the sequence end matches TRBJ2-7 better. The sample taken for sequencing was naive CD4+ T cells sorted from blood. Subset here: CD45RA+ positively selected. The receptor comes from a woman aged 25-40 years in good health. The CDR3 is CASSLASGEYEQYF. Here the CDR3 DNA reads TGCGCCAGCAGCTTGGCTAGCGGTGAATACGAGCAGTACTTC.